This T cell receptor (beta chain) originates from a study of CD8 T cells in Susac syndrome. Recently defined diagnostic criteria classed the Susac syndrome patients as definite or probable. TEMRA cells were enriched by FACS, and CD4+ and CD8+ T cells were negatively isolated. This CDR3 has 13 amino acids. V lost 6 bases to trimming and J lost 2 bases, with 10 bases between them. When the RNA was reverse transcribed, random hexamers were used with an input of roughly 0.5 to 1 ug. TCRdb used MiXCR to reprocess the immunoSEQ multiplex PCR reads, holding one entry per CDR3 protein. Here the sample spans 110,000 to 150,000 distinct CDR3 sequences, almost 96% being singletons.

Sequenced: CD4+ T cells from PBMCs. This TCR derives from a human donor with Susac syndrome. The chain couples TRBV12-3 or TRBV12-4 to TRBJ1-2; D perhaps matches TRBD1 (6 bases). The CDR3 region is CASRPTGNYGYTF. Written as DNA, the CDR3 is TGTGCCAGCAGGCCAACAGGGAACTATGGCTACACCTTC.